This TCR beta chain was captured in a study of cytomegalovirus exposure and HLA in healthy donors. Trimming took off 2 bases at V and 0 bases at J, with 5 bases between the two ends. The CDR3 is 15 residues long. Germline V gives CDR1 MNHEY, CDR2 SVGAGI. Primers for the PCR totalled 60 Vbeta and 13 Jbeta. Produced via immunoSEQ multiplex PCR; TCRdb's table is partial and in-frame only. The table lists approximately 180,000 clones, 70% to 90% of them singletons. The sample was PBMCs. The receptor was isolated from a woman aged 25 to 39 in good health and CMV-seronegative. The chain uses TRBV6-5 and TRBJ1-6; D gene ambiguous. In DNA, the CDR3 is TGTGCCAGCAGTTACGGGAGCTCCTATAATTCACCCCTCCACTTT. This encodes CASSYGSSYNSPLHF.